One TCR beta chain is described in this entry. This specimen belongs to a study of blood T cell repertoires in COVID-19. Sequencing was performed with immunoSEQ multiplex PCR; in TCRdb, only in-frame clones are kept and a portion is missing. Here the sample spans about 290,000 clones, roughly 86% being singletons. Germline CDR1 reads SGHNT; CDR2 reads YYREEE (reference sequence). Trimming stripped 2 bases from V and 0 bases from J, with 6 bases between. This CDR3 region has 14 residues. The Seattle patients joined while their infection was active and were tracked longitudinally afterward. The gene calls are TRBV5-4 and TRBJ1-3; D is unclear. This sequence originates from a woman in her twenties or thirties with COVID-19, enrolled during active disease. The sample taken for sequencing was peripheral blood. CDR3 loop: CASSLQNSGNTIYF. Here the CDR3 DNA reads TGTGCCAGCAGCTTACAGAACTCTGGAAACACCATATATTTT.